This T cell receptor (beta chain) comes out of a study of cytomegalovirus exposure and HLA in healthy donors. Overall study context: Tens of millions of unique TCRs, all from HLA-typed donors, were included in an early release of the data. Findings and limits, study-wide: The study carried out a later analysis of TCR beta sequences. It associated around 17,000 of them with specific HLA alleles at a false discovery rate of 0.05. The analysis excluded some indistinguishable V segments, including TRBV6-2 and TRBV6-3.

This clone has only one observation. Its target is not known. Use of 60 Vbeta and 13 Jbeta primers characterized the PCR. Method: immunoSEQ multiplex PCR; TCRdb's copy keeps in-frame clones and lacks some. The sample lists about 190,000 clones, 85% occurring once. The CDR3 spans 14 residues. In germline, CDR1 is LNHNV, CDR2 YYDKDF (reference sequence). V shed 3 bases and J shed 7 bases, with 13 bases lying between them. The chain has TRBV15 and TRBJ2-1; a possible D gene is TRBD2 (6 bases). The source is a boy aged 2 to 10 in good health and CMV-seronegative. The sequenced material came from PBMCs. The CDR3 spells CATSSLGGPNEQFF. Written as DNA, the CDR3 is TGTGCCACCAGCAGCTTGGGGGGTCCGAATGAGCAGTTCTTC.